This T cell receptor beta chain comes out of a study of blood T cell repertoires in COVID-19. Study summary: The analysed material was cDNA or gDNA that came from T cells, B-cell-depleted T cells, or PBMCs.

Trimming took 1 base from V and 0 from J; bases not matched to a gene: 7. Germline V gene lookup returns CDR1 LGHNA and CDR2 YSLEER. This CDR3 has 18 amino acids. Original processing notes: Using reference gene primer amplification, nucleated cell counts were estimated. Assay used: immunoSEQ multiplex PCR; TCRdb lists only in-frame clones, some missing. V, J and clone size derive from that table, while D and trimming were established from the DNA sequence. This table holds 220,000 or so clones, roughly 80% found once. This TCR was sampled from a woman in her fifties or sixties with acute or convalescent COVID-19. Sequenced material: peripheral blood. The genes are TRBV4-3 and TRBJ2-1; the match to TRBD2 covers 9 bases. In DNA form, the CDR3 reads TGCGCCAGCAGCCAAGTAGCGGGGGTTGCGAGCTCCTACAATGAGCAGTTCTTC. Translating gives CASSQVAGVASSYNEQFF.